This entry lists 27 T cell receptor beta chains sequenced from one sample in a study of cytomegalovirus exposure and HLA in healthy donors. Both 60 Vbeta primers and 13 Jbeta primers went into the PCR. Only in-frame clones appear in the TCRdb table, and some are missing; sequencing was by immunoSEQ multiplex PCR. The sample lists about 160,000 clones; approximately 80% were seen once. Sequencing was carried out using PBMCs. The receptors shown here come from a man aged 25-45 years in good health and CMV-seronegative.

The chain uses TRBV6-1 and TRBJ2-1; 8 nucleotides match TRBD1. V was clipped by 5 bases and J by 0 bases; unmatched bases: 3. Germline V gene lookup returns CDR1 MNHNS and CDR2 SASEGT. The CDR3 extends over 15 amino acids. CDR3 in DNA: TGTGCCAGCAGTTGGACAGGGAGCTCCTACAATGAGCAGTTCTTC. This sequence encodes CASSWTGSSYNEQFF.

The chain is built from TRBV29-1 and TRBJ2-2, with 10 bases lining up with TRBD2. CDR1 and CDR2 (germline): SQVTM, ANQGSEA. J lost 3 bases, V lost 8 bases, and 3 bases had no gene match. This CDR3 has 13 amino acids. CDR3 sequence: CSILAGDTGELFF. CDR3 DNA sequence: TGCAGCATTCTAGCGGGAGACACCGGGGAGCTGTTTTTT.

The chain recombines TRBV4-3 with TRBJ2-1; a weak D match, TRBD1 (5 bases). V was cut by 1 base and J by 6 bases, with 13 bases left in between. The CDR3 is 15 residues long. Germline-derived CDR1 and CDR2 are LGHNA and YSLEER. The CDR3 sequence: CASSQGQGRTNEQFF. The CDR3 DNA follows: TGCGCCAGCAGCCAAGGCCAGGGAAGAACCAATGAGCAGTTCTTC.

The CDR3 nucleotides read TGTGCCAGCAGCCCAGGGTTCAATCAGCCCCAGCATTTT. Translating gives CASSPGFNQPQHF. The chain uses TRBV5-6 and TRBJ1-5, with D tentatively TRBD1 (5 bases). The germline V and J ends were trimmed by 4 bases and 3 bases, with 8 bases remaining between them. There are 13 residues in the CDR3. The V gene's germline CDR1 is SGHDT and CDR2 YYEEEE.

CDR3 amino acids: CASSLGTGAAYEQYF. DNA of the CDR3: TGTGCCAGCAGCTTAGGTACAGGGGCGGCCTACGAGCAGTACTTC. The chain is built from TRBV7-3 and TRBJ2-7; 7 positions match TRBD1. The CDR3 sequence is 15 residues long. The V gene's germline CDR1 is SGHTA and CDR2 FQGTGA. The V segment lost 2 bases and the J segment 2 bases; nucleotides outside the gene matches: 6.

The count of this clone is one. The chain has TRBV28 and TRBJ1-2; tentative D call: TRBD1 (5 bases). The CDR3 spans 13 residues. Trimming stripped 6 bases from V and 6 bases from J, with 14 bases between. From germline, CDR1 is MDHEN and CDR2 SYDVKM. The CDR3 here is CASRLTWGDGYTF. The CDR3 region has the DNA TGTGCCAGCAGACTTACATGGGGGGATGGCTACACCTTC.

V and J are TRBV28 and TRBJ1-5; D call uncertain. The V end lost 7 bases, the J end lost 2 bases, and 15 bases lay between the germline ends. The CDR3 covers 15 residues. The germline gives CDR1 MDHEN, CDR2 SYDVKM. DNA of the CDR3: TGTGCCAGCACTCCAGCGGGGAGGCGCAATCAGCCCCAGCATTTT. Translation: CASTPAGRRNQPQHF. Full variable domain (missing parts from reference TRBV28 and TRBJ1-5): DVKVTQSSRYLVKRTGEKVFLECVQDMDHENMFWYRQDPGLGLRLIYFSYDVKMKEKGDIPEGYSVSREKKERFSLILESASTNQTSMYLCASTPAGRRNQPQHFGDGTRLSIL.

This chain connects TRBV7-9 to TRBJ2-7, with 8 bases matching TRBD1. Germline V CDR1 and CDR2: SEHNR, FQNEAQ (reference sequence). This CDR3 has 11 amino acids. The V and J ends lost 5 bases and 6 bases, in that order; junction bases with no gene match: 0. CDR3 bases: TGTGCCAGCAGCGACAGGGGCGAGCAGTACTTC. This codes for CASSDRGEQYF.

The table lists this clone with a few counts. The chain recombines TRBV6-5 with TRBJ1-2; 7 bases line up with TRBD1. CDR1 and CDR2 (germline): MNHEY, SVGAGI. J lost 6 bases, V lost 5 bases, and 3 bases had no gene match. The CDR3 totals 12 residues. CDR3: CASSQGVDGYTF. The CDR3 nucleotides read TGTGCCAGCAGTCAGGGGGTAGATGGCTACACCTTC.

The V call is TRBV11-2, the J call TRBJ2-7; 11 nucleotides line up with TRBD1. Germline CDR1 reads SGHAT; CDR2 reads FQNNGV. The CDR3 length is 15 residues. After removal of 5 bases from V and 3 bases from J, the junction contained 6 bases not matched to a gene. Here the CDR3 reads CASSPRTGGFYEQYF. The CDR3, as DNA: TGTGCCAGCAGCCCACGGACAGGGGGCTTCTACGAGCAGTACTTC.

The chain joins TRBV28 to TRBJ2-5; weak D call: TRBD2 (5 bases). CDR3 length: 15 residues. V lost 3 bases and J 5 bases, leaving 16 bases between the germline ends. Germline V gene sequence: CDR1 MDHEN, CDR2 SYDVKM. CDR3 in DNA: TGTGCCAGCAGTTTGCCAGGAGGTAATGTGGAGACCCAGTACTTC. Its protein is CASSLPGGNVETQYF.

V and J are TRBV5-6 and TRBJ2-3; D gene uncertain. The V end was cut by 3 bases, the J end by 7 bases, with 12 bases between. The length of the CDR3 is 13 residues. CDR1 and CDR2 (germline): SGHDT, YYEEEE. This CDR3 reads CASSSSPGYTQYF. Written as DNA, the CDR3 is TGTGCCAGCAGCTCATCCCCCGGGTATACGCAGTATTTT.

This chain links TRBV4-3 with TRBJ1-5; D is possibly TRBD1 (5 bases). The CDR3 covers 13 residues. The germline V and J ends were trimmed by 4 bases and 6 bases, with 10 bases remaining between them. Germline lookup yields CDR1 LGHNA and CDR2 YSLEER. The CDR3 loop is CASSRAGGQPQHF. The CDR3 coding sequence is TGCGCCAGCAGCCGGGCGGGGGGTCAGCCCCAGCATTTT.

V is TRBV6-5 and J is TRBJ1-3; tentative D call: TRBD1 (6 bases). Looked up from germline, CDR1 is MNHEY and CDR2 is SVGAGI. This CDR3 is built from 14 residues. Trimming removed 5 bases at V and 9 bases at J, with 17 bases between. The CDR3, as DNA: TGTGCCAGCAGTCTGACGACAGGCATAGGCACCATATATTTT. Its protein is CASSLTTGIGTIYF.

The CDR3 reads CAINRAPDTEAFF. The CDR3 region has the DNA TGTGCCATAAACAGGGCTCCGGACACTGAAGCTTTCTTT. This chain connects TRBV10-3 to TRBJ1-1; D may be TRBD1 (6 bases). The CDR3 covers 13 residues. Between the trimmed V and J ends, which lost 9 bases and 3 bases, there was a span of 14 bases. Germline CDR1 reads ENHRY; CDR2 reads SYGVKD.

The rearrangement uses TRBV5-4 and TRBJ1-1; possibly TRBD1 for D (6 bases). CDR1 and CDR2 from the germline V gene are SGHNT and YYREEE (reference sequence). Trimming removed 4 bases at V and 11 bases at J, with 18 bases between. The CDR3 is 13 residues long. This CDR3 reads CASSAPNRDQAFF. CDR3 nucleotides: TGTGCCAGCAGCGCTCCAAACAGGGATCAGGCTTTCTTT.

Regarding this clone: A junction end diverges from the germline sequence, so it may reflect a read error. The J gene is TRBJ2-3, the V gene TRBV5-6, with D possibly TRBD2 on 5 matching bases. The CDR3 sequence is 13 residues long. In germline, CDR1 is SGHDT, CDR2 YYEEEE. CDR3 protein: CASSLTLADRTHF. CDR3 coding DNA: TGTGCCAGCAGCTTGACCCTAGCAGATAGAACCCATTTT.

As to this clone: At one boundary the junction diverges from the germline segment, which might be a read error. The genes are TRBV4-3 and TRBJ1-2; D may be TRBD1 (6 bases). The germline V gene has CDR1 LGHNA and CDR2 YSLEER. The CDR3 loop spans 13 amino acids. CDR3 nucleotides: TGCGTCAGCAGCCAAGAACAGGGTTACGGCTACACCTTC. This encodes CVSSQEQGYGYTF.

The chain is built from TRBV19 and TRBJ2-7; 10 nucleotides agree with TRBD2. This CDR3 contains 15 residues. V trimming: 5 bases; J trimming: 5 bases; junction bases outside the gene matches: 9. CDR1 LNHDA and CDR2 SQIVND come from the germline V gene (reference sequence). CDR3 region: CASSLLSGRADEQYF. CDR3 sequence (DNA): TGTGCCAGTAGTCTTTTGAGCGGGAGGGCCGACGAGCAGTACTTC.

The chain is built from TRBV4-3 and TRBJ1-2; D not resolved. Per the germline V gene, CDR1 is LGHNA and CDR2 is YSLEER. This CDR3 region has 16 residues. Trimming took 0 bases from V and 8 from J, leaving 19 bases between them. The CDR3 sequence is CASSQEEGWTFGGYTF. The CDR3 DNA follows: TGCGCCAGCAGCCAAGAGGAGGGCTGGACCTTCGGGGGCTACACCTTC.

This clone showed up just a few times. The chain has TRBV7-8 and TRBJ1-5; 8 bases fit TRBD1. V trimming: 5 bases; J trimming: 3 bases; junction bases outside the gene matches: 6. CDR1 SGHVS and CDR2 FQNEAQ come from the germline V gene. The CDR3 covers 15 residues. The CDR3 region is CASSRTGGPNQPQHF. The CDR3 nucleotides read TGTGCCAGCAGCCGTACAGGGGGGCCCAATCAGCCCCAGCATTTT.

This clone appeared a single time. This sequence joins TRBV6-5 and TRBJ1-1; D possibly corresponds to TRBD1 (6 bases). The CDR3 totals 14 residues. Between the trimmed V and J ends, which lost 2 bases and 8 bases, there was a span of 15 bases. CDR1 is MNHEY and CDR2 is SVGAGI in the germline V gene. CDR3 protein: CASSYGGGRKEAFF. The CDR3 nucleotides read TGTGCCAGCAGTTACGGCGGGGGCAGAAAAGAAGCTTTCTTT.

This chain joins TRBV5-1 and TRBJ2-5; TRBD2 matches 10 bases. The germline V gene has CDR1 SGHRS and CDR2 YFSETQ. The V gene end was trimmed by 3 bases and the J gene end by 5 bases; junction bases not matched to a gene: 10. The CDR3 loop spans 16 amino acids. CDR3 amino acids: CASSSRLAGQGETQYF. DNA of the CDR3: TGCGCCAGCAGCTCAAGACTAGCGGGTCAGGGGGAGACCCAGTACTTC.

This rearrangement joins TRBV4-3 to TRBJ2-7; TRBD1 agrees at 7 bases. The CDR3 sequence is 14 residues long. Germline values: CDR1 LGHNA, CDR2 YSLEER. After removal of 4 bases from V and 3 bases from J, the junction contained 6 bases not matched to a gene. In nucleotides, the CDR3 is TGCGCCAGCAGCCCAGGGGGAGACGGCTACGAGCAGTACTTC. This codes for CASSPGGDGYEQYF.

The chain has TRBV29-1 and TRBJ1-1; D may be TRBD1 (5 bases). The CDR3 totals 14 residues. Germline V gives CDR1 SQVTM, CDR2 ANQGSEA. Trimming removed 4 bases from V and 0 bases from J, with 12 bases in between. CDR3: CSVAKGWMNTEAFF. The CDR3 DNA reads as TGCAGCGTTGCTAAGGGGTGGATGAACACTGAAGCTTTCTTT. The full variable domain, completed using reference TRBV29-1 and TRBJ1-1, is SAVISQKPSRDICQRGTSLTIQCQVDSQVTMMFWYRQQPGQSLTLIATANQGSEATYESGFVIDKFPISRPNLTFSTLTVSNMSPEDSSIYLCSVAKGWMNTEAFFGQGTRLTVV.

This clone was seen more than once but under ten times. V usage is TRBV7-3 and J usage is TRBJ2-5; 7 bases align to TRBD1. Trimming cost V 0 bases and J 5 bases; bases outside gene matches: 6. Germline V gives CDR1 SGHTA, CDR2 FQGTGA. The CDR3 contains 15 residues. CDR3 in amino acids: CASSLTGGEEETQYF. Here the CDR3 DNA reads TGTGCCAGCAGCTTAACAGGGGGCGAGGAGGAGACCCAGTACTTC.

The chain uses TRBV30 and TRBJ2-7, with 8 bases fitting TRBD1. This CDR3 is 16 amino acids long. The V and J ends lost 1 base and 4 bases, in that order; junction bases with no gene match: 12. Per the germline V gene, CDR1 is GTSNPN and CDR2 is SVGIG (reference sequence). CDR3 bases: TGTGCCTGGAGTGAACTGACAGGGGCGATGTTGTACGAGCAGTACTTC. Translating gives CAWSELTGAMLYEQYF.